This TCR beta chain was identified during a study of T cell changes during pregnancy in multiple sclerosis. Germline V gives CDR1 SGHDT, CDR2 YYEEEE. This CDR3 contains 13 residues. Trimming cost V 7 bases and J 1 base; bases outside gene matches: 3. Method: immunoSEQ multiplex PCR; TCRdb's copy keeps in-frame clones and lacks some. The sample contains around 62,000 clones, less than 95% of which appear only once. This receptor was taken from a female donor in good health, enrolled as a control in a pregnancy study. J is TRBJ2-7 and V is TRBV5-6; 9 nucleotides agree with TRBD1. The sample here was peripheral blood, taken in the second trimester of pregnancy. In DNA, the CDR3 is TGTGCCAGCCGGACAGGGGCATCCTACGAGCAGTACTTC. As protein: CASRTGASYEQYF.